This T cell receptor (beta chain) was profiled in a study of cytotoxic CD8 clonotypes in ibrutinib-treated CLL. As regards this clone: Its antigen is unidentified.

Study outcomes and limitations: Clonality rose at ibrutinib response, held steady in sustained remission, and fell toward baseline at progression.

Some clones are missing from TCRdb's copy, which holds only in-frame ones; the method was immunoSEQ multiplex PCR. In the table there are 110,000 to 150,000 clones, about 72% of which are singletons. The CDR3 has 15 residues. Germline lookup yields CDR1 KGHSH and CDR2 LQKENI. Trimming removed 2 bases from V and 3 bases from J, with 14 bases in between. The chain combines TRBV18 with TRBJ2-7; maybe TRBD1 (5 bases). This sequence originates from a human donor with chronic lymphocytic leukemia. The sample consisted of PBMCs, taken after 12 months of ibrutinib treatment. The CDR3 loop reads CASSPGYGQRYEQYF. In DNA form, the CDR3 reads TGTGCCAGCTCACCAGGTTATGGACAACGCTACGAGCAGTACTTC.